These 9 T cell receptor beta chains were all obtained from the same sample, sequenced in a study of T-cell reconstitution after alpha-beta-depleted transplantation in children. TCRbeta library preparation incorporated unique molecular identifiers. Each CDR3 protein is one row after TCRdb ran MiXCR on the PCR reads. The sample includes fewer than 550,000 distinct CDR3 sequences, approximately 10% of them seen just once. The material was PBMCs, mostly from graft donor cells, obtained 180 days after TCRalphabeta/CD19-depleted stem cell transplant. These receptors were collected from a female patient between 2 and 15 years old who had a stem cell transplant for aplastic anemia, so the T cells may come from the graft donor.

There are a few counts of this clonotype. The chain has TRBV27 and TRBJ2-1, with 8 positions matching TRBD2. CDR1 is MNHEY and CDR2 is SMNVEV in the germline V gene (reference sequence). This CDR3 comprises 14 residues. DNA for the CDR3: TGTGCTACTGTGCAGCGGGGGCCAGGCAATGAGCAGTTCTTC. Protein: CATVQRGPGNEQFF.

This clonotype was counted only a few times. The J gene is TRBJ2-7, the V gene TRBV20-1, with TRBD2 matching 10 bases. Per the germline V gene, CDR1 is DFQATT and CDR2 is SNEGSKA (reference sequence). The trim removed 3 bases at V and 1 base at J, leaving 6 bases unmatched. CDR3 length: 15 residues. CDR3 amino acids: CSASPGTSVSYEQYF. For the CDR3, the DNA is TGCAGTGCTAGCCCTGGGACTAGCGTTTCCTACGAGCAGTACTTC.

The chain carries TRBV5-1 and TRBJ2-5; 9 bases are a match to TRBD1. The V and J ends lost 7 bases and 3 bases, in that order; junction bases with no gene match: 7. Germline assignment: CDR1 SGHRS and CDR2 YFSETQ. The CDR3 has 14 residues. The DNA of the CDR3 is TGCGCCAGCGGCATGGGACAGGGTAAAGAGACCCAGTACTTC. It translates to CASGMGQGKETQYF. Together with reference TRBV5-1 and TRBJ2-5, the CDR3 gives the full variable domain: KAGVTQTPRYLIKTRGQQVTLSCSPISGHRSVSWYQQTPGQGLQFLFEYFSETQRNKGNFPGRFSGRQFSNSRSEMNVSTLELGDSALYLCASGMGQGKETQYFGPGTRLLVL.

This clonotype has a count of ten or more. CDR3 nucleotide sequence: TGTGCCAGCAGTGAAGAGGGCTCTGGGGCCAACGTCCTGACTTTC. It specifies CASSEEGSGANVLTF. This chain uses TRBV2 with TRBJ2-6; D is unresolved. The length of the CDR3 is 15 residues. Trimming took off 1 base at V and 0 bases at J, with 4 bases between the two ends. Germline V gene data show CDR1 as SNHLY and CDR2 as FYNNEI.

This clonotype was observed at least ten times. The chain has TRBV7-2 and TRBJ1-1, with D unclear. Looked up from germline, CDR1 is SGHTA and CDR2 is FQGNSA. The CDR3 totals 13 residues. V was trimmed by 1 base and J by 2 bases, leaving 5 bases between them. The CDR3 protein is CASSLVRNTEAFF. CDR3 DNA sequence: TGTGCCAGCAGCTTAGTGAGAAACACTGAAGCTTTCTTT.

This clonotype was counted only a few times. V usage is TRBV11-2 and J usage is TRBJ2-3; 8 nucleotides match TRBD2. This CDR3 is 16 amino acids long. J gave up 2 bases and V 5 bases, and 9 bases lay outside the gene matches. Germline V lookup: CDR1 SGHAT, CDR2 FQNNGV. The DNA of the CDR3 is TGTGCCAGCAGCCCCCGGGGGGGACTTTCCACAGATACGCAGTATTTT. This sequence encodes CASSPRGGLSTDTQYF. Full variable domain (remainder filled in from reference TRBV11-2 and TRBJ2-3): EAGVAQSPRYKIIEKRQSVAFWCNPISGHATLYWYQQILGQGPKLLIQFQNNGVVDDSQLPKDRFSAERLKGVDSTLKIQPAKLEDSAVYLCASSPRGGLSTDTQYFGPGTRLTVL.

This rearrangement joins TRBV10-3 to TRBJ2-7; 9 positions agree with TRBD1. Germline values: CDR1 ENHRY, CDR2 SYGVKD. This CDR3 is 13 amino acids long. Trimming removed 5 bases from V and 6 bases from J; junction bases left unmatched: 5. In DNA form, the CDR3 reads TGTGCCATCAGTACCGGGACAGGGCCCGAGCAGTACTTC. Encoded protein: CAISTGTGPEQYF.

This sequence joins TRBV28 and TRBJ2-1; D remains unclear. CDR1 and CDR2 (germline): MDHEN, SYDVKM. CDR3 length equals 13 residues. V lost 5 bases, J lost 2 bases, and 7 bases lay in between. DNA for the CDR3: TGTGCCAGCAGTCGCCCACCCTACAATGAGCAGTTCTTC. It translates to CASSRPPYNEQFF.

The J gene is TRBJ2-3, the V gene TRBV20-1; 11 bases are a match to TRBD2. The CDR3 is 16 amino acids. Losses at the gene ends were 3 bases for V and 4 bases for J; bases not matched to a gene: 9. From germline, CDR1 is DFQATT and CDR2 SNEGSKA (reference sequence). This CDR3 is CSASLLAGGDADTQYF. Written as DNA, the CDR3 is TGCAGTGCTAGCCTCCTAGCGGGAGGCGACGCAGATACGCAGTATTTT.